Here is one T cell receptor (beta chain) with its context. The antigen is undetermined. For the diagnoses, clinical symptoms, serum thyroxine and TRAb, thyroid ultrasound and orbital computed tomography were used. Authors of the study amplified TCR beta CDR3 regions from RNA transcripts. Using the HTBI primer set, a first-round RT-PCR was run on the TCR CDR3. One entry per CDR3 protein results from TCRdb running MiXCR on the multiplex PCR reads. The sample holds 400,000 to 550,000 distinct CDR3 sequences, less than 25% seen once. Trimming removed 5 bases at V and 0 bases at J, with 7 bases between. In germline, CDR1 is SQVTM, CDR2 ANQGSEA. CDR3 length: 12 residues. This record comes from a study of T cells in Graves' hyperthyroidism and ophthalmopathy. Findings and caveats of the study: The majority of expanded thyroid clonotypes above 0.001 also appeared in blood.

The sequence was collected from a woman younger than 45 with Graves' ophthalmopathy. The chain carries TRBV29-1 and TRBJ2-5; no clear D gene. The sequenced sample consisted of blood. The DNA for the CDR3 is TGCAGCGTTTTTTTCTACCAAGAGACCCAGTACTTC. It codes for CSVFFYQETQYF.